The present T cell receptor (beta chain) was sequenced within a study of blood T cells in healthy people across ages. Germline V gives CDR1 DFQATT, CDR2 SNEGSKA (reference sequence). This CDR3 spans 14 amino acids. V was clipped by 0 bases and J by 5 bases, with 8 bases between them. The second PCR ran about 6 to 12 cycles with a sample-barcoded 5' primer and J-beta primers. TCRdb analysed the 5' RACE reads with MiXCR anew, one entry per CDR3 protein. Among over 450,000 distinct CDR3 sequences listed, around 24% were seen once. This clonotype has a handful of counts. These data also featured in a second study, about T cells of mothers and their children.

This chain links TRBV20-1 with TRBJ1-6; D is ambiguous. Specimen: blood. The TCR originated in a boy between 5 and 17 years old in good health. In DNA form, the CDR3 reads TGCAGTGCTAGAGAAGTCAGGAATAATTCACCCCTCCACTTT. It codes for CSAREVRNNSPLHF.